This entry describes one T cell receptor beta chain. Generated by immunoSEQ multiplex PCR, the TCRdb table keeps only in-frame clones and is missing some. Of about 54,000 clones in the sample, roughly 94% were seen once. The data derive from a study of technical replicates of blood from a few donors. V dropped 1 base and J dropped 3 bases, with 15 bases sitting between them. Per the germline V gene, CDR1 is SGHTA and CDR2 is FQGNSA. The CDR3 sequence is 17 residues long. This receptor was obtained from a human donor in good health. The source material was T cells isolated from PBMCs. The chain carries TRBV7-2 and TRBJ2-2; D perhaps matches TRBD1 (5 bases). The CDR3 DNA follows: TGTGCCAGCAGCTTAGTGTTTGCGACAGAATACACCGGGGAGCTGTTTTTT. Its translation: CASSLVFATEYTGELFF.